This T cell receptor (beta chain) is from a study of glioma-infiltrating T cells after dendritic cell vaccination. The CDR3 is made up of 14 amino acids. The germline gives CDR1 SEHNR, CDR2 FQNEAQ (reference sequence). Trimming removed 5 bases from V and 8 bases from J; junction bases left unmatched: 5. Some clones are missing from TCRdb's copy, which holds only in-frame ones; the method was immunoSEQ multiplex PCR. The sample holds fewer than 95,000 clones, 85% seen once. This clone was found once. Indicated time point: after dendritic cell vaccination, including at tumor progression/relapse. The chain combines TRBV7-9 with TRBJ2-1, with TRBD2 identical over 11 bases. The receptor was derived from a human donor with glioblastoma. The starting material was blood, obtained after dendritic cell vaccination. The CDR3 protein is CASSPLAGVDEQFF. CDR3 nucleotides: TGTGCCAGCAGCCCACTAGCGGGAGTTGATGAGCAGTTCTTC.